This entry is about one T cell receptor beta chain. The identical CDR3 is also encoded by other nucleotide sequences in the sample. This specimen comes from a study of blood T cell repertoires in COVID-19. Study summary: PBMCs, B-cell-depleted T cells, or T cells provided the cDNA or gDNA that made up the material.

Original processing notes: By means of reference gene primer amplification, nucleated cell counts were estimated. The table came from immunoSEQ multiplex PCR; TCRdb's copy has only in-frame clones and leaves some out. For V, J and clone size, that table is used; D and trimming come from the DNA. The sample comprises about 200,000 clones, 65% to 90% of which are singletons, and approximately 4% rests with the top ten. This clonotype was sampled from a woman aged 30 to 39 who had been exposed to COVID-19. Source material: PBMCs or T cells enriched from blood (not recorded which).

The CDR3 nucleotides are TGTGCCAGCAGTTCGGGTCAACTGAACACCGGGGAGCTGTTTTTT. It translates to CASSSGQLNTGELFF. The chain has TRBV27 and TRBJ2-2; D is unresolved. Germline V CDR1 and CDR2: MNHEY, SMNVEV (reference sequence). The CDR3 runs to 15 residues. The V end lost 4 bases, the J end lost 1 base, and 10 bases lay between the germline ends.